This T cell receptor (beta chain) was captured in a study of T cell repertoires in cytomegalovirus infection. About the study: Based on public TCR beta signatures, there were indications of CMV infection and of a matching HLA type.

Study observations and caveats: HLA-C-restricted TCR beta clonotypes specific for CMV led the ex vivo response.

TCRdb analysed the reads with MiXCR anew, one entry per CDR3 protein. The table includes approximately 170,000 distinct CDR3 sequences, 13% to 15% detected once. This clonotype appeared many times. Its antigen is unidentified. CDR3 size: 14 residues. Germline assignment: CDR1 DFQATT and CDR2 SNEGSKA (reference sequence). V was pared by 3 bases and J by 2 bases, with 12 bases between. The rearrangement joins TRBV20-1 to TRBJ2-3; D unclear. The TCR was taken from a human donor in good health (CMV status not recorded). Some clones in this sample may be carry-over from other donors' samples. Sequences were obtained from PBMCs. CDR3 in amino acids: CSASSQRLTDTQYF. DNA of the CDR3: TGCAGTGCTAGCAGCCAGCGTCTCACAGATACGCAGTATTTT.